Listed below are T cell receptor beta chains from one sample, sequenced in a study of beta chain features in type 1 diabetes. TCRdb keeps only in-frame clones here, not all; method: immunoSEQ multiplex PCR. Seen here are about 390,000 clones, 9.5% to 10% observed once, and the top ten hold 0.45% to 0.65%. What was sequenced was central memory CD4+ T cells from blood. The receptors shown here come from a man aged 25 to 40 with type 1 diabetes. Each CDR3 is given with its conserved first and last residue. A D gene is named only where the DNA matches it firmly. Clone sizes are given selectively: once, few, many, or a class where the clone is expanded.

-,TRBJ2-5,TRBV6-1,TRBD2,TGTGCCAGCAGTGACCGGACTAGCGGGAGGGAGGGGACCCAGTACTTC,CASSDRTSGREGTQYF
many,TRBJ1-1,TRBV6-4,-,TGTGCCAGCAGTAGACAGGAGAACACTGAAGCTTTCTTT,CASSRQENTEAFF
few,TRBJ1-1,TRBV2,TRBD1,TGTGCCAGCAGCAGTGTCCGGGACAGAATTTCTTTAGGGACTGAAGCTTTCTTT,CASSSVRDRISLGTEAFF
few,TRBJ2-1,TRBV6-5,-,TGTGCCAGCAGTCGCCGGGACAACTACAATGAGCAGTTCTTC,CASSRRDNYNEQFF
few,TRBJ2-5,TRBV6-1,TRBD2,TGTGCCAGCAGTGAAGTAGCGGGAGCCCAAGAGACCCAGTACTTC,CASSEVAGAQETQYF
-,TRBJ2-3,TRBV5-4,-,TGTGCCAGCAGCTTGGGGGGCAGGGGAGTTACAGATACGCAGTATTTT,CASSLGGRGVTDTQYF
-,TRBJ2-7,TRBV6-6,-,TGTGCCAGCAGCTCGGGGGGGACAGCGACCTACGAGCAGTACTTC,CASSSGGTATYEQYF
few,TRBJ2-7,TRBV7-9,-,TGTGCCAGCAGCACTCAGGACGGCGTAACGAGGCAGTACTTC,CASSTQDGVTRQYF
-,TRBJ2-7,TRBV29-1,-,TGCAGCGTTGCAGGGGAGGCCTACGAGCAGTACTTC,CSVAGEAYEQYF
few,TRBJ2-5,TRBV7-2,TRBD2,TGTGCCAGCAGCCGGGGGGGGCTGCAAGAGACCCAGTACTTC,CASSRGGLQETQYF
-,TRBJ2-3,TRBV4-3,TRBD2,TGCGCCAGCAGCCAATCTAGCGGGAGTCAAGATACGCAGTATTTT,CASSQSSGSQDTQYF
-,TRBJ2-5,TRBV11-2,-,TGTGCCAGCAGCCTCAACCTTGGGCTAGCTGGGGAGACCCAGTACTTC,CASSLNLGLAGETQYF
few,TRBJ2-1,TRBV7-2,-,TGTGCCAGCAGCCACGGGACAGTCCTTGTGAGCGGGAGAACAGATGAGCAGTTCTTC,CASSHGTVLVSGRTDEQFF
-,TRBJ1-1,TRBV2,TRBD1,TGTGCCAGCGGTGTACAGGGGGCGAGGACTGAAGCTTTCTTT,CASGVQGARTEAFF
few,TRBJ1-5,TRBV28,-,TGTGCCAGCCTGACGACGGGTCAGCCCCAGCATTTT,CASLTTGQPQHF
few,TRBJ2-7,TRBV13,-,TGTGCCAGCAGCTTATTTATGAATATAGGAGGATCCTACGAGCAGTACTTC,CASSLFMNIGGSYEQYF
few,TRBJ2-7,TRBV30,-,TGTGCCTGGAGTGTAAGAGGGGCCTACGAGCAGTACTTC,CAWSVRGAYEQYF
-,TRBJ1-3,TRBV5-6,-,TGTGCCAGCAGCTACACTACGGTCGACACCATATATTTT,CASSYTTVDTIYF
few,TRBJ2-2,TRBV28,-,TGTGCCAGCAGAGTCACACCTTCGACCAACACCGGGGAGCTGTTTTTT,CASRVTPSTNTGELFF
-,TRBJ2-1,TRBV7-7,TRBD1,TGTGCTAGCAGCTCCCGGGACAGGGGGAATGAGCAGTTCTTC,CASSSRDRGNEQFF
-,TRBJ1-3,TRBV9,-,TGTGCCAGCAGCGTAGGCGGGACTGGAAACACCATATATTTT,CASSVGGTGNTIYF
few,TRBJ1-1,TRBV2,TRBD1,TGTGCCAGCTCGACAGGGATTACTGAAGCTTTCTTT,CASSTGITEAFF
-,TRBJ2-2,TRBV7-3,TRBD2,TGTGCCAGCAGCTCTAGCGGGATTAGGTCCGGGGAGCTGTTTTTT,CASSSSGIRSGELFF
few,TRBJ1-5,TRBV2,TRBD1,TGTGCCAGCAGCGACAGGGGGGGCGAAGTCGGCAATCAGCCCCAGCATTTT,CASSDRGGEVGNQPQHF
many,TRBJ2-1,TRBV18,-,TGTGCCAGCTCAGTGGCCGCATACAATGAGCAGTTCTTC,CASSVAAYNEQFF
-,TRBJ1-2,TRBV6-6,-,TGTGCCAGCAGTCCCCAGACTAACTATGGCTACACCTTC,CASSPQTNYGYTF
few,TRBJ2-1,TRBV11-2,TRBD2,TGTGCCAGCAGCCTTAGCGGGAGGTCATACAATGAGCAGTTCTTC,CASSLSGRSYNEQFF
-,TRBJ1-4,TRBV29-1,-,TGCAGCGTGTTGTCAGGGTTTACTAATGAAAAACTGTTTTTT,CSVLSGFTNEKLFF
-,TRBJ1-1,TRBV6-1,TRBD1,TGTGCCAGCAGGGAGGGGGCGGCGGGCACTGAAGCTTTCTTT,CASREGAAGTEAFF
-,TRBJ2-1,TRBV4-1,TRBD2,TGCGCCAGCAGCCAAGATTTTGTCATGCGGCGGGAGGAGTTCTTC,CASSQDFVMRREEFF
many,TRBJ1-1,TRBV19,-,TGTGCCAGTAGTATGGATATCAGGGGCACTGAAGCTTTCTTT,CASSMDIRGTEAFF
-,TRBJ1-2,TRBV27,TRBD1,TGTGCCAGCAGTTTAAGACAGGGGGCGGGGGGCTACACCTTC,CASSLRQGAGGYTF
many,TRBJ2-3,TRBV5-1,TRBD1,TGCGCCAGCAGTCGCGGACAGGGTTTATCAGATACGCAGTATTTT,CASSRGQGLSDTQYF
-,TRBJ1-5,TRBV6-6,-,TGTGCCAGCAGTGAGACAAGTAGCAATCAGCCCCAGCATTTT,CASSETSSNQPQHF
-,TRBJ2-1,TRBV9,-,TGTGCCAGCAGTCCCCGGACGGACATAGGTGAGCAGTTCTTC,CASSPRTDIGEQFF
few,TRBJ2-3,TRBV11-2,TRBD1,TGTGCCAGCAGCCCTTGGGGGGGACAGGGCGTTCCGGATACGCAGTATTTT,CASSPWGGQGVPDTQYF
-,TRBJ1-5,TRBV28,TRBD1,TGTGCCAGCAGGATCCGGGACAGGGGAATCGTGCCCCAGCATTTT,CASRIRDRGIVPQHF
few,TRBJ2-7,TRBV14,TRBD1,TGTGCCAGCAGCCACGGGACAGGGAACGACGAGCAGTACTTC,CASSHGTGNDEQYF
few,TRBJ2-3,TRBV11-2,-,TGTGCCAGCAGCGGGACTCCGGGACACCAAACAGATACGCAGTATTTT,CASSGTPGHQTDTQYF
-,TRBJ1-1,TRBV6-6,TRBD1,TGTGCCAGCAGCCGGGGACAGGGGGCCACTGAAGCTTTCTTT,CASSRGQGATEAFF
-,TRBJ1-1,TRBV18,-,TGTGCCAGCTCCCCTGGATGGAACACTGAAGCTTTCTTT,CASSPGWNTEAFF
few,TRBJ2-3,TRBV6-7,-,TGTGCCAGCACGTCCTTAGCGGATCTTAGCACAGATACGCAGTATTTT,CASTSLADLSTDTQYF
-,TRBJ1-1,TRBV2,-,TGTGCCACCACGCTAGGGGCAGGGACTGAAGCTTTCTTT,CATTLGAGTEAFF
-,TRBJ1-1,TRBV15,-,TGTGCCACCAGCGGTTCCCGGGCGAACACTGAAGCTTTCTTT,CATSGSRANTEAFF
many,TRBJ2-1,TRBV7-8,TRBD1,TGTGCCAGCAGCTTCACAGGGGATAGCTCCTACAATGAGCAGTTCTTC,CASSFTGDSSYNEQFF
-,TRBJ1-4,TRBV5-1,-,TGCGCCAGCAGGGAGGGGCCTAATGAAAAACTGTTTTTT,CASREGPNEKLFF
-,TRBJ1-4,TRBV6-6,-,TGTGCCAGCGATTGGAGTTCGAGGGAAAAACTGTTTTTT,CASDWSSREKLFF
-,TRBJ2-3,TRBV4-2,TRBD2,TGTGCCAGCAGCTTAGCGTCGGGGGGACTAGGGTCCACAGATACGCAGTATTTT,CASSLASGGLGSTDTQYF
few,TRBJ2-3,TRBV5-1,-,TGCGCCAGCAGCGTCACGGGTATCGATACGCAGTATTTT,CASSVTGIDTQYF
few,TRBJ2-5,TRBV7-2,-,TGTGCCAGCAGCCAGGAGGGACTGTACCAAGAGACCCAGTACTTC,CASSQEGLYQETQYF
-,TRBJ2-2,TRBV27,-,TGTGCCAGCAGTTTAATAAACGGGGAGCTGTTTTTT,CASSLINGELFF
few,TRBJ1-5,TRBV2,-,TGTGCCAGCAGTGGGGACTCTAGCAATCAGCCCCAGCATTTT,CASSGDSSNQPQHF
few,TRBJ1-2,TRBV11-2,-,TGTGCCAGCAGCCCGGGATGGAACTATGGCTACACCTTC,CASSPGWNYGYTF
few,TRBJ2-5,TRBV28,TRBD1,TGTGCCAGCAGTTTATCTACCTATAAACAGGGGCGAGGAGAGACCCAGTACTTC,CASSLSTYKQGRGETQYF
few,TRBJ2-1,TRBV6-5,TRBD2,TGTGCCAGCAGTGCACGGGGGAGGGACAATGAGCAGTTCTTC,CASSARGRDNEQFF
many,TRBJ2-1,TRBV7-9,-,TGTGCCAGCAGCTTAGCGCAGGATGAGCAGTTCTTC,CASSLAQDEQFF